The 20 T cell receptor beta chains given below trace back to one sample, sequenced in a study of beta chain features in type 1 diabetes. Isolated RNA was reverse transcribed in full, so expressed TCRB transcripts were sequenced. Measured with immunoSEQ multiplex PCR; TCRdb has only the in-frame clones, and not every one. Of 550,000 to 850,000 clones listed, 10% to 15% were seen once; the top ten hold approximately 0.021%. Study-wide results and limits: TCRB CDR3 length was moderately but significantly reduced in all four CD4+ subsets of Type 1 diabetes patients.

What these receptors recognize is not known. Sequencing used naive CD4+ T cells from blood. The receptors here all came from a man aged 18 to 35 with type 1 diabetes.

V is TRBV18 and J is TRBJ2-5, with D possibly being TRBD2 (6 bases). V lost 5 bases to trimming and J lost 1 base, with 11 bases between them. Germline-derived CDR1 and CDR2 are KGHSH and LQKENI. This CDR3 has 14 amino acids. CDR3 nucleotide sequence: TGTGCCAGCTCAAACCGGGACTCCCAAGAGACCCAGTACTTC. This encodes CASSNRDSQETQYF.

This clone was detected only a few times. The chain carries TRBV10-3 and TRBJ1-1; D is ambiguous. Trimming pared 4 bases from V and 0 bases from J, leaving 9 bases between. This CDR3 is 14 amino acids long. Germline CDR1 reads ENHRY; CDR2 reads SYGVKD. The CDR3 sequence is CAISVAGLNTEAFF. CDR3 bases: TGTGCCATCAGTGTGGCAGGTCTGAACACTGAAGCTTTCTTT.

This chain uses TRBV27 with TRBJ1-3; D perhaps matches TRBD1 (5 bases). The V gene lost 6 bases and the J gene lost 4 bases, with 16 bases spanning the gap. The CDR3 totals 15 residues. Germline V CDR1 and CDR2: MNHEY, SMNVEV (reference sequence). The DNA for the CDR3 is TGTGCCAGCAGACCGGACACATGGACAGGAAACACCATATATTTT. Protein: CASRPDTWTGNTIYF.

The rearrangement uses TRBV10-3 and TRBJ2-7; D call uncertain. CDR1 is ENHRY and CDR2 is SYGVKD in the germline V gene. V was pared by 2 bases and J by 0 bases, with 11 bases between. There are 15 residues in the CDR3. CDR3 loop: CAISEHKQTSYEQYF. The CDR3 coding sequence is TGTGCCATCAGTGAGCATAAGCAGACCTCCTACGAGCAGTACTTC.

This clone has just a few counts. The V gene is TRBV5-1, the J gene TRBJ2-5, with TRBD2 matching over 8 bases. This CDR3 comprises 15 residues. The germline CDR1 and CDR2 sequences are SGHRS and YFSETQ. V dropped 1 base and J dropped 0; count of bases not matched to a gene: 2. The DNA for the CDR3 is TGCGCCAGCAGCTTGCCTAGCGGGTACCAAGAGACCCAGTACTTC. It specifies CASSLPSGYQETQYF.

The sample holds a few counts of this clone. J is TRBJ1-1 and V is TRBV19; D gene unclear. The germline V gene has CDR1 LNHDA and CDR2 SQIVND (reference sequence). CDR3 length: 14 amino acids. V was trimmed by 5 bases and J by 1 base, leaving 11 bases between them. The CDR3 here is CASSPRMGNTEAFF. The DNA of the CDR3 is TGTGCCAGTAGTCCTCGAATGGGGAACACTGAAGCTTTCTTT.

This clone was counted a few times. The J gene is TRBJ2-7, the V gene TRBV18; D gene ambiguous. V was trimmed by 4 bases and J by 4 bases, leaving 23 bases between them. The V gene's germline CDR1 is KGHSH and CDR2 LQKENI. The length of the CDR3 is 17 residues. CDR3 sequence (DNA): TGTGCCAGCTCACAGGGCGGATCTCCCTGGGTTCCTTACGAGCAGTACTTC. Translating gives CASSQGGSPWVPYEQYF.

This clone has only one observation. The chain joins TRBV6-5 to TRBJ1-1, with TRBD1 matching over 8 bases. CDR3 length: 16 amino acids. Losses at the gene ends were 2 bases for V and 3 bases for J; bases not matched to a gene: 8. Germline CDR1 MNHEY, CDR2 SVGAGI. The CDR3 DNA follows: TGTGCCAGCAGTTACGTGACAGGGGCAAGGGACACTGAAGCTTTCTTT. Its protein is CASSYVTGARDTEAFF.

The chain combines TRBV28 with TRBJ1-1; TRBD1 might be the D (6 bases). The CDR3 is 12 amino acids. Germline CDR1 reads MDHEN; CDR2 reads SYDVKM. V dropped 6 bases and J dropped 8 bases, with 13 bases sitting between them. The CDR3 loop is CASSLPGQEAFF. For the CDR3, the DNA is TGTGCCAGCAGCCTTCCAGGACAGGAAGCTTTCTTT.

The rearrangement uses TRBV2 and TRBJ2-1; TRBD1 is a possible D gene (6 bases). This CDR3 is 13 amino acids long. Trimming removed 4 bases from V and 3 bases from J, with 7 bases in between. In germline, CDR1 is SNHLY, CDR2 FYNNEI. This CDR3 reads CASSGQVYNEQFF. DNA for the CDR3: TGTGCCAGCAGTGGACAGGTCTACAATGAGCAGTTCTTC.

The DNA for the CDR3 is TGCAGCGTTGAAACCAGTTCCTCGAACACCGGGGAGCTGTTTTTT. It specifies CSVETSSSNTGELFF. The chain carries TRBV29-1 and TRBJ2-2; the D is unclear. CDR1 is SQVTM, CDR2 ANQGSEA, per germline. This CDR3 comprises 15 residues. With 2 bases removed from V and 0 bases from J, the gap between germline ends came to 10 bases.

In its sample, this clone was seen a few times. V gene TRBV29-1 combines with J gene TRBJ1-1; a weak D match, TRBD1 (5 bases). The CDR3 has 16 amino acids. V was clipped by 5 bases and J by 2 bases, with 21 bases between them. CDR1 is SQVTM and CDR2 is ANQGSEA in the germline V gene. The CDR3 bases are TGCAGCGTTTCCAACACCAAGGGGAGGACCAACACTGAAGCTTTCTTT. Translating gives CSVSNTKGRTNTEAFF.

A few counts support this clone. The chain joins TRBV7-2 to TRBJ2-1; the match to TRBD1 covers 10 bases. The CDR3 loop spans 14 amino acids. V shed 6 bases and J 9 bases; nucleotides not matched to a gene: 8. Germline V gene lookup returns CDR1 SGHTA and CDR2 FQGNSA. This CDR3 reads CASSSGTGASEQFF. CDR3 DNA: TGTGCCAGCAGTTCCGGGACAGGGGCCAGTGAGCAGTTCTTC. Complete variable domain (other parts from reference TRBV7-2 and TRBJ2-1): GAGVSQSPSNKVTEKGKDVELRCDPISGHTALYWYRQSLGQGLEFLIYFQGNSAPDKSGLPSDRFSAERTGGSVSTLTIQRTQQEDSAVYLCASSSGTGASEQFFGPGTRLTVL.

V gene TRBV19 combines with J gene TRBJ2-1; D is perhaps TRBD1 (6 bases). Trimming took 1 base from V and 5 from J, leaving 9 bases between them. The CDR3 totals 14 residues. Germline loops: CDR1 LNHDA, CDR2 SQIVND (reference sequence). CDR3 nucleotide sequence: TGTGCCAGTAGTATAGGGCAGGGGAACAATGAGCAGTTCTTC. Protein: CASSIGQGNNEQFF.

The CDR3 DNA reads as TGTGCCAGTATCCCCGGGGGGAGAGGAAAGAATGAGCAGTTCTTC. Protein sequence: CASIPGGRGKNEQFF. The genes are TRBV19 and TRBJ2-1; 7 nucleotides line up with TRBD2. The CDR3 contains 15 residues. Germline CDR1 reads LNHDA; CDR2 reads SQIVND (reference sequence). V was pared by 7 bases and J by 7 bases, with 13 bases of the junction left unmatched.

J is TRBJ2-1 and V is TRBV7-6; 9 nucleotides agree with TRBD1. V shed 5 bases, J shed 15 bases, and the junction held 11 bases outside the gene matches. Germline assignment: CDR1 SGHVS and CDR2 FNYEAQ. This CDR3 comprises 13 residues. CDR3 nucleotides: TGTGCCAGCAGCCCTAGGGACAGGGTTTTACGGTTCTTC. Its protein product is CASSPRDRVLRFF.

This clone was counted between two and nine times. The chain recombines TRBV30 with TRBJ1-5; 9 nucleotides align to TRBD1. Germline-derived CDR1 and CDR2 are GTSNPN and SVGIG (reference sequence). V shed 3 bases and J 7 bases; nucleotides not matched to a gene: 7. The CDR3 consists of 14 residues. The CDR3 coding sequence is TGTGCCTGGAGAGATACAGGGGGCTGGCAGCCCCAGCATTTT. It translates to CAWRDTGGWQPQHF.

This clone was counted a few times. The V gene is TRBV7-2, the J gene TRBJ2-7; 12 bases are shared with TRBD1. CDR1 is SGHTA and CDR2 is FQGNSA in the germline V gene. V lost 5 bases to trimming and J lost 5 bases; unmatched junction nucleotides: 7. The CDR3 spans 15 residues. CDR3 nucleotide sequence: TGTGCCAGCAGCCCGTCGGGACAGGGGGCTGACGAGCAGTACTTC. Encoded protein: CASSPSGQGADEQYF.

This clone was counted a few times. J is TRBJ1-5 and V is TRBV5-1, with 8 nucleotides matching TRBD1. This CDR3 has 15 residues. The junction had 11 bases not matched to a gene; V was cut back by 4 bases and J by 8 bases. Germline lookup yields CDR1 SGHRS and CDR2 YFSETQ. The CDR3 DNA follows: TGCGCCAGCAGCAAAGGGGCAGGGGGCGGGGAGCCCCAGCATTTT. Translated, it gives CASSKGAGGGEPQHF.

V and J are TRBV13 and TRBJ1-1, with D possibly being TRBD1 (5 bases). The V and J ends lost 5 bases and 4 bases respectively, with 14 bases between them. The CDR3 loop spans 14 amino acids. Germline V lookup: CDR1 PRHDT, CDR2 FYEKMQ (reference sequence). The CDR3 sequence is CASSLTGQSTEAFF. CDR3 coding DNA: TGTGCCAGCAGCCTCACCGGACAAAGCACTGAAGCTTTCTTT.